The 17 T cell receptor beta chains in this list originate from one sample, sequenced in a study of blood T cells in healthy people across ages. A second PCR, run for roughly 7 to 11 cycles, used a sample-barcoded 5' primer plus a J-beta primer mix. TCRdb fed the 5' RACE reads into MiXCR, producing one record per CDR3 protein. Of some 850,000 distinct CDR3 sequences in the sample, around a quarter were seen once. These records were also assigned to another study, of T cells of mothers and their children.

Source material: blood. The receptor source for this set is a boy aged 5-17 years in good health.

The chain couples TRBV5-5 to TRBJ1-1; D perhaps matches TRBD1 (5 bases). Germline V gene lookup returns CDR1 SGHKS and CDR2 YYEKEE (reference sequence). This CDR3 region has 14 residues. Trimming left V 1 base short and J 4 bases short, with 11 bases between. In nucleotides, the CDR3 is TGTGCCAGCAGCTTGTTGCTAGGGGCCACTGAAGCTTTCTTT. It codes for CASSLLLGATEAFF.

V and J are TRBV6-5 and TRBJ2-5; TRBD2 matches 14 bases. J gave up 5 bases and V 4 bases, and 21 bases lay outside the gene matches. The germline V gene encodes CDR1 MNHEY and CDR2 SVGAGI. This CDR3 region has 21 residues. The CDR3 DNA reads as TGTGCCAGCAGTTCCAGGGGGTCGACTAGCGGGGGGGCCACAGGTCACGAGACCCAGTACTTC. Protein product: CASSSRGSTSGGATGHETQYF.

This clonotype has more than one count but fewer than ten. The chain carries TRBV4-1 and TRBJ2-2; 7 bases line up with TRBD2. The CDR3 has 16 amino acids. CDR1 and CDR2 from the germline V gene are MGHRA and YSYEKL. Losses at the gene ends were 4 bases for V and 1 base for J; bases not matched to a gene: 6. CDR3 region: CASSPSGEWNTGELFF. The DNA for the CDR3 is TGCGCCAGCAGCCCCAGCGGGGAGTGGAACACCGGGGAGCTGTTTTTT.

This chain connects TRBV12-3 or TRBV12-4 to TRBJ2-1; tentative D call: TRBD2 (5 bases). V dropped 3 bases and J dropped 10 bases, with 16 bases sitting between them. The length of the CDR3 is 14 residues. Written as DNA, the CDR3 is TGTGCCAGCAGTTTTCGTTCGGGGTACCACGAGCAGTTCTTC. Residues: CASSFRSGYHEQFF.

CDR3 amino acids: CASSTDRRYTGELFF. CDR3 nucleotides: TGTGCCAGCAGTACGGACCGAAGGTACACCGGGGAGCTGTTTTTT. This chain joins TRBV6-2 or TRBV6-3 and TRBJ2-2; no reliable D call. CDR3 length: 15 amino acids. Per germline, CDR1 MNHEY and CDR2 SVGEGT. The V and J ends lost 5 bases and 3 bases respectively, with 13 bases between them.

This chain links TRBV7-2 with TRBJ1-1; maybe TRBD1 (5 bases). The germline CDR1 and CDR2 sequences are SGHTA and FQGNSA. V lost 2 bases, J lost 1 base, and 14 bases lay in between. The CDR3 totals 16 residues. CDR3 residues: CASSLKAGPTNTEAFF. CDR3 sequence (DNA): TGTGCCAGCAGCTTAAAGGCGGGACCGACGAACACTGAAGCTTTCTTT. The full variable domain, its missing parts supplied by reference TRBV7-2 and TRBJ1-1, is GAGVSQSPSNKVTEKGKDVELRCDPISGHTALYWYRQSLGQGLEFLIYFQGNSAPDKSGLPSDRFSAERTGGSVSTLTIQRTQQEDSAVYLCASSLKAGPTNTEAFFGQGTRLTVV.

The CDR3 nucleotides are TGTGCCAGCAGCTTGGAGGCAGAGTACTACGAGCAGTACTTC. It is translated as CASSLEAEYYEQYF. The chain carries TRBV5-5 and TRBJ2-7, with D hard to call. V shed 0 bases and J shed 3 bases, with 10 bases lying between them. CDR1 and CDR2 (germline): SGHKS, YYEKEE (reference sequence). The CDR3 is 14 residues long.

The rearrangement uses TRBV7-8 and TRBJ1-1; D might be TRBD1 (5 bases). V was clipped by 3 bases and J by 4 bases, with 9 bases between them. The CDR3 totals 13 residues. From germline, CDR1 is SGHVS and CDR2 FQNEAQ. The CDR3 is CASSFRVGTEAFF. For the CDR3, the DNA is TGTGCCAGCAGCTTCAGGGTTGGCACTGAAGCTTTCTTT.

As concerns this clonotype: The junction differs from germline at one of its ends, possibly a read error. The chain recombines TRBV29-1 with TRBJ2-2, with D tentatively TRBD2 (5 bases). Germline-derived CDR1 and CDR2 are SQVTM and ANQGSEA. CDR3 length: 12 residues. In DNA, the CDR3 is TGCAGCGTGGGCAGCGTCACCGGGGAGCTGTGTTTT. Its translation: CSVGSVTGELCF.

The rearrangement links TRBV5-1 to TRBJ2-7; 8 nucleotides align to TRBD2. The CDR3 spans 14 residues. The ends lost 4 bases at V and 1 base at J; junction bases unmatched: 4. Germline CDR1 SGHRS, CDR2 YFSETQ. Here the CDR3 reads CASSVSGVSYEQYF. Written as DNA, the CDR3 is TGCGCCAGCAGCGTTAGCGGGGTTTCCTACGAGCAGTACTTC.

This clonotype was found a few times. The V and J genes are TRBV27 and TRBJ2-7; 10 nucleotides agree with TRBD1. V was pared by 0 bases and J by 2 bases, with 7 bases of the junction left unmatched. CDR1 MNHEY and CDR2 SMNVEV come from the germline V gene (reference sequence). The CDR3 is 17 residues long. The CDR3 region is CASSLSPDGTGAYEQYF. Written as DNA, the CDR3 is TGTGCCAGCAGTTTATCTCCTGACGGGACAGGGGCCTACGAGCAGTACTTC.

The sample holds a few counts of this clonotype. The J gene is TRBJ1-1, the V gene TRBV4-2; 8 nucleotides match TRBD1. The CDR3 has 15 amino acids. Trimming cost V 0 bases and J 11 bases; bases outside gene matches: 11. From germline, CDR1 is LGHNA and CDR2 YNFKEQ. The CDR3 DNA reads as TGTGCCAGCAGCCAAGAGGAGACAGGGGTTACAAAGGCTTTCTTT. Translating it yields CASSQEETGVTKAFF.

The sample holds a few counts of this clonotype. The chain carries TRBV20-1 and TRBJ1-2; no firm D call. V lost 3 bases and J 0 bases, leaving 11 bases between the germline ends. CDR1 DFQATT and CDR2 SNEGSKA come from the germline V gene (reference sequence). CDR3 length: 14 amino acids. Here the CDR3 DNA reads TGCAGTGCTAGTAGGGCCGGAGCTAACTATGGCTACACCTTC. This translates into CSASRAGANYGYTF.

Points on this clonotype: Likely a read error: the CDR3 ends without its conserved phenylalanine or tryptophan. The chain joins TRBV27 to TRBJ2-1; D might be TRBD1 or TRBD2, each matching 5 bases. The DNA end is a closer match to TRBJ2-7, so the J assignment may be wrong. CDR3 length: 14 amino acids. Germline CDR1 and CDR2: MNHEY and SMNVEV (reference sequence). Here the CDR3 reads CASSLRDGPYEQYL. CDR3 nucleotide sequence: TGTGCCAGCAGTTTACGGGACGGACCTTACGAGCAGTACCTC.

This clonotype was counted only a few times. This sequence joins TRBV9 and TRBJ2-7; no firm D call. V lost 2 bases to trimming and J lost 2 bases, with 11 bases between them. The CDR3 length is 14 residues. Germline CDR1 is SGDLS and CDR2 is YYNGEE. The CDR3, as DNA: TGTGCCAGCAGCGTCAGTGGGGTAACCTACGAGCAGTACTTC. Amino acids: CASSVSGVTYEQYF.

In the case of this clonotype: Relative to the germline gene, one junction end is altered; a read error may explain this. The V call is TRBV7-9, the J call TRBJ1-2, with TRBD1 matching 8 bases. The CDR3 length is 15 residues. The V gene's germline CDR1 is SEHNR and CDR2 FQNEAQ (reference sequence). The DNA of the CDR3 is TGTGCCAGCAGCACATGGACAGGGACCCCGAGTGGCCACACCTTC. It encodes CASSTWTGTPSGHTF. The variable domain in full, with the rest retrieved from reference TRBV7-9 and TRBJ1-2, is DTGVSQNPRHKITKRGQNVTFRCDPISEHNRLYWYRQTLGQGPEFLTYFQNEAQLEKSRLLSDRFSAERPKGSFSTLEIQRTEQGDSAMYLCASSTWTGTPSGHTFGSGTRLTVV.

There are a few counts of this clonotype. The chain couples TRBV7-8 to TRBJ2-5; D assignment may be TRBD1 or TRBD2 (5 bases each). The J call may be in error: the DNA end matches TRBJ2-7 better. CDR3 size: 14 residues. Germline assignment: CDR1 SGHVS and CDR2 FQNEAQ. The CDR3 DNA sequence: TGTGCCACCCACCTGTCGGCCTGGGGGAGCGAGCAGTACTTC. Amino acid sequence: CATHLSAWGSEQYF.